The TCR beta chain described here comes from a study of blood T cell dynamics during melanoma immunotherapy. Time point reported: pre-treatment baseline. Method: immunoSEQ multiplex PCR; TCRdb's copy keeps in-frame clones and lacks some. The table includes about 13,000 clones, about 90% detected once. Whole-study results and caveats: Among sorted CD8+ subsets, immune-effector cells had the highest clonality and cell-free DNA similarity. It remained unknown if the driving T cell clones were melanoma-specific.

The CDR3 is made up of 14 amino acids. V was cut by 5 bases and J by 6 bases, with 11 bases left in between. Per germline, CDR1 MDHEN and CDR2 SYDVKM. As regards this clone: Its antigen is as yet unknown.

Source: effector memory CD8+ T cells from blood, taken from a patient treated with checkpoint blockade. The sequence derives from a human donor with melanoma. V and J are TRBV28 and TRBJ1-6; D unclear. The DNA of the CDR3 is TGTGCCAGCAGTGGTTTGATCTTTAATTCACCCCTCCACTTT. This codes for CASSGLIFNSPLHF.